This T cell receptor beta chain was observed in a study of response to subunit inactivated influenza vaccine. TCRdb re-called the RT-PCR reads with MiXCR, one entry per CDR3 protein. The table includes hundreds of thousands of distinct CDR3 sequences, around 13% detected once. The CDR3 runs to 8 residues. Germline values: CDR1 DFQATT, CDR2 SNEGSKA (reference sequence). This clonotype was observed at least ten times. Germline and junction disagree at one end, which may indicate a read error. This sequence originates from a man in his fifties who received an inactivated influenza vaccine. The chain is built from TRBV20-1 and TRBJ2-1, with a weak D call TRBD2 (6 bases). The sequences come from PBMCs from blood, collected 14 to 15 days before vaccination. Here the CDR3 DNA reads TGCAGTGCTGGGGACTTGCGCTTC. It encodes CSAGDLRF.